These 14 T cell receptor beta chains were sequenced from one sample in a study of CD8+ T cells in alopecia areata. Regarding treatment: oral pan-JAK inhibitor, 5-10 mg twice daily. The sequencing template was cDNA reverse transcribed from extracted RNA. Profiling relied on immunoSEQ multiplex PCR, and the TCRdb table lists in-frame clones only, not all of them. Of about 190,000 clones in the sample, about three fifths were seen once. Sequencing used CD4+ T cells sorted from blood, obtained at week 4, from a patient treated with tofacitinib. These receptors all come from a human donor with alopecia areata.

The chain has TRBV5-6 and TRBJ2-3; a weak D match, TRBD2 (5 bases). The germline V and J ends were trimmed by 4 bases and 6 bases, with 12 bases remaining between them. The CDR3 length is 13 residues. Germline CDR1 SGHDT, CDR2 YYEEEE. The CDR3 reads CASSLPGSDTQYF. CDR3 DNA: TGTGCCAGCAGCCTGCCGGGGTCGGATACGCAGTATTTT.

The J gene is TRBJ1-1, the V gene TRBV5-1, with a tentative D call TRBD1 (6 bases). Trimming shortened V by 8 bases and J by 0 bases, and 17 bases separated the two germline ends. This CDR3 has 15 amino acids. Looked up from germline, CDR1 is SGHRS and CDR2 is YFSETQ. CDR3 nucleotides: TGCGCCAGTACGAAGGAGGGGGGAATGAACACTGAAGCTTTCTTT. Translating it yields CASTKEGGMNTEAFF.

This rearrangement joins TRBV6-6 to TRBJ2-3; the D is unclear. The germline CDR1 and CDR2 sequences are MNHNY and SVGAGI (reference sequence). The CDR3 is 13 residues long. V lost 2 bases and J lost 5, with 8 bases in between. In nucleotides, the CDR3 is TGTGCCAGCAGTTACGAGGCTGTAGATACGCAGTATTTT. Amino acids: CASSYEAVDTQYF.

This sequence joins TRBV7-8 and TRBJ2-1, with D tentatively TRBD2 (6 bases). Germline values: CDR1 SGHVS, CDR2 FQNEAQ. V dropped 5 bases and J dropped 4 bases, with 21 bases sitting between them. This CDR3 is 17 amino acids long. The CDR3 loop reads CASSPRRDASRYNEQFF. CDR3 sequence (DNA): TGTGCCAGCAGCCCCAGGCGGGACGCCTCGAGGTACAATGAGCAGTTCTTC.

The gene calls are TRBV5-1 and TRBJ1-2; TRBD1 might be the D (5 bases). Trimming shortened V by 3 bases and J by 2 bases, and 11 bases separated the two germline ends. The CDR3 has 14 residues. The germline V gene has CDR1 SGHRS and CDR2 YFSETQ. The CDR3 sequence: CASSSMGRNYGYTF. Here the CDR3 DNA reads TGCGCCAGCAGCTCGATGGGACGGAACTATGGCTACACCTTC.

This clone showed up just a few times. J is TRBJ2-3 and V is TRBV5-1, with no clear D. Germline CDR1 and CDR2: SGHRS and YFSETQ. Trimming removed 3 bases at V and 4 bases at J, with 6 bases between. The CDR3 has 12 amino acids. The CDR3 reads CASSSSADTQYF. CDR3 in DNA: TGCGCCAGCAGCTCCTCTGCAGATACGCAGTATTTT.

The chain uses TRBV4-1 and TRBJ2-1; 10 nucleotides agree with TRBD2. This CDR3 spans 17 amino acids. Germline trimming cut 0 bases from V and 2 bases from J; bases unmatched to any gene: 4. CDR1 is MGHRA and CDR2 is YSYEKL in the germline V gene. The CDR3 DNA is TGCGCCAGCAGCCAAGAAGTGACTAGCGGGCCCTACAATGAGCAGTTCTTC. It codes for CASSQEVTSGPYNEQFF.

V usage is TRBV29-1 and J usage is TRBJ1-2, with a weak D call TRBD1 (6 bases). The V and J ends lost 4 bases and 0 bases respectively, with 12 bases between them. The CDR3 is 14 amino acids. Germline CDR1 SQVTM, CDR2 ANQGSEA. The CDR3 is CSVGRTDTNYGYTF. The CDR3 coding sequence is TGCAGCGTTGGGAGGACAGACACTAACTATGGCTACACCTTC.

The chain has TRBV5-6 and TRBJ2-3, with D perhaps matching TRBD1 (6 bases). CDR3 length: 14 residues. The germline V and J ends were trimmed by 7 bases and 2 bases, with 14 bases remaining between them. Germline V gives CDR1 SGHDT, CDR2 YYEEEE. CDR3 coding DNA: TGTGCCAGCGGTCTTGGACAGCTCACAGATACGCAGTATTTT. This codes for CASGLGQLTDTQYF.

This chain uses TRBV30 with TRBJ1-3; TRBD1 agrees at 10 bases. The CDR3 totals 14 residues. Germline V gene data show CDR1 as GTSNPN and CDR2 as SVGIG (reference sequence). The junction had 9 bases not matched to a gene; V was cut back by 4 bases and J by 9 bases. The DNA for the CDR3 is TGTGCCTGGACAAGGACAGGGGGAGTTGGCACCATATATTTT. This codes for CAWTRTGGVGTIYF. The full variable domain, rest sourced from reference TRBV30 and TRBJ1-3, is SQTIHQWPATLVQPVGSPLSLECTVEGTSNPNLYWYRQAAGRGLQLLFYSVGIGQISSEVPQNLSASRPQDRQFILSSKKLLLSDSGFYLCAWTRTGGVGTIYFGEGSWLTVV.

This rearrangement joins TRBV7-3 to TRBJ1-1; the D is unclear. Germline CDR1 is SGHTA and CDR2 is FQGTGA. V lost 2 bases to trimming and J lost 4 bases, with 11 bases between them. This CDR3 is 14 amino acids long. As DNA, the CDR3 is TGTGCCAGCAGCTTAGAGGGTAGCGGCACTGAAGCTTTCTTT. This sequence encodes CASSLEGSGTEAFF.

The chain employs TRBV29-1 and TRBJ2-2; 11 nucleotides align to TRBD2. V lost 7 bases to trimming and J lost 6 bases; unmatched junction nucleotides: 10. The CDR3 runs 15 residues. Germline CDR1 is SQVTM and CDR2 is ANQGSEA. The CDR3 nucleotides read TGCAGCGCCCACGGACTAGCGGGTGTGGCCGGGGAGCTGTTTTTT. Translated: CSAHGLAGVAGELFF.

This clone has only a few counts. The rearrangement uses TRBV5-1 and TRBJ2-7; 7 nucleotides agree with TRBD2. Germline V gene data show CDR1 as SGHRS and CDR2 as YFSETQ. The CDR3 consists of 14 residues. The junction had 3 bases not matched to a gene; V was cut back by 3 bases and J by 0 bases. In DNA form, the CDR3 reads TGCGCCAGCAGCTCAGGGACTAACTCCTACGAGCAGTACTTC. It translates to CASSSGTNSYEQYF.

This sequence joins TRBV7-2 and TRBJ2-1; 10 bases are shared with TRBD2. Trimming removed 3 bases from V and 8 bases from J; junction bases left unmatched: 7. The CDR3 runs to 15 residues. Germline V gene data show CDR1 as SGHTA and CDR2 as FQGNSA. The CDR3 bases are TGTGCCAGCAGCTTGACAGCTAGCGGGAGAGATGAGCAGTTCTTC. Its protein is CASSLTASGRDEQFF.